This passage covers 12 T cell receptor beta chains from one sample sequenced in a study of blood T cells in healthy people across ages. Primed by a sample-barcoded 5' primer and a J-beta primer mix, a second PCR proceeded for roughly 6 to 12 cycles. TCRdb ran MiXCR on the 5' RACE reads and lists one entry per CDR3 protein. The sample records about 680,000 distinct CDR3 sequences, 49% being singletons. The sequenced sample was blood. The source of these receptors is an older woman in good health.

This clonotype was observed once. This chain uses TRBV30 with TRBJ2-1; possible D gene TRBD1, 6 bases. Deletions cut 0 bases from V and 7 bases from J, with 13 bases between. Germline V gene data show CDR1 as GTSNPN and CDR2 as SVGIG (reference sequence). The CDR3 covers 14 residues. The chain's CDR3 is CAWSVVGGRNEQFF. The CDR3, as DNA: TGTGCCTGGAGTGTAGTAGGGGGACGGAATGAGCAGTTCTTC.

The chain has TRBV7-2 and TRBJ2-5; D call uncertain. The V end lost 1 base, the J end lost 1 base, and 13 bases lay between the germline ends. CDR1 is SGHTA, CDR2 FQGNSA, per germline. This CDR3 spans 16 amino acids. CDR3: CASSLGGRQIQETQYF. Here the CDR3 DNA reads TGTGCCAGCAGCTTAGGTGGCAGGCAGATCCAAGAGACCCAGTACTTC.

This clonotype was detected only a few times. The chain joins TRBV5-1 to TRBJ1-4, with 8 bases lining up with TRBD1. The CDR3 is 16 residues long. V lost 4 bases to trimming and J lost 4 bases; unmatched junction nucleotides: 9. The germline V gene has CDR1 SGHRS and CDR2 YFSETQ. In DNA form, the CDR3 reads TGCGCCAGCAGCACTGGACAGGGATCTTATAATGAAAAACTGTTTTTT. Its protein product is CASSTGQGSYNEKLFF.

The rearrangement uses TRBV29-1 and TRBJ1-1; D unclear. Trimming took 7 bases from V and 0 from J, leaving 6 bases between them. CDR3 length equals 11 residues. Per the germline V gene, CDR1 is SQVTM and CDR2 is ANQGSEA. CDR3 in DNA: TGCAGCGCGAAGCTGAACACTGAAGCTTTCTTT. Its translation: CSAKLNTEAFF.

The chain links TRBV20-1 to TRBJ2-3; 12 bases are a match to TRBD2. From germline, CDR1 is DFQATT and CDR2 SNEGSKA (reference sequence). This CDR3 is 16 amino acids long. V dropped 6 bases and J dropped 5; count of bases not matched to a gene: 12. The CDR3 here is CSATSGRTSRGDTQYF. The CDR3 coding sequence is TGCAGTGCCACTAGCGGGAGGACCTCCAGGGGAGATACGCAGTATTTT.

The chain employs TRBV18 and TRBJ2-7, with TRBD2 as a possible D gene (6 bases). CDR3 length equals 14 residues. Germline V gives CDR1 KGHSH, CDR2 LQKENI. V lost 5 bases, J lost 5 bases, and 16 bases lay in between. As DNA, the CDR3 is TGTGCCAGCTCATTCGGGAGTGGGTCCCACGAGCAGTACTTC. Translating gives CASSFGSGSHEQYF.

This clonotype appeared many times. The gene calls are TRBV29-1 and TRBJ2-3, with 8 bases lining up with TRBD2. V lost 5 bases to trimming and J lost 4 bases; unmatched junction nucleotides: 5. Germline V lookup: CDR1 SQVTM, CDR2 ANQGSEA. The CDR3 extends over 13 amino acids. The CDR3 spells CSVLKTSADTQYF. Here the CDR3 DNA reads TGCAGCGTTCTCAAGACTAGCGCAGATACGCAGTATTTT.

This chain connects TRBV20-1 to TRBJ1-5; D not certain. V lost 3 bases and J 0 bases, leaving 9 bases between the germline ends. From germline, CDR1 is DFQATT and CDR2 SNEGSKA (reference sequence). The CDR3 totals 14 residues. The CDR3 region is CSARRLDSNQPQHF. The CDR3 region has the DNA TGCAGTGCTAGGCGTCTTGATAGCAATCAGCCCCAGCATTTT.

The chain couples TRBV10-3 to TRBJ2-1; possible D gene TRBD2, 6 bases. The CDR3 totals 11 residues. Trimming shortened V by 6 bases and J by 8 bases, and 8 bases separated the two germline ends. CDR1 and CDR2 from the germline V gene are ENHRY and SYGVKD. The CDR3 region is CAIRTRDEQFF. The CDR3 DNA is TGTGCCATCAGGACTAGGGATGAGCAGTTCTTC.

V and J are TRBV29-1 and TRBJ1-1, with D uncertain. This CDR3 spans 15 amino acids. Trimming took off 2 bases at V and 0 bases at J, with 13 bases between the two ends. Germline V lookup: CDR1 SQVTM, CDR2 ANQGSEA. CDR3 DNA: TGCAGCGTTGAATCGAGGGCCGGGATGAACACTGAAGCTTTCTTT. It codes for CSVESRAGMNTEAFF.

V usage is TRBV24-1 and J usage is TRBJ2-1; 9 bases agree with TRBD2. This CDR3 is built from 17 residues. The V and J ends lost 0 bases and 7 bases, in that order; junction bases with no gene match: 9. The germline V gene has CDR1 KGHDR and CDR2 SFDVKD. The CDR3 bases are TGTGCCACCAGTGATTTGAGGGCGGGAGGGCCGCATAATGAGCAGTTCTTC. Translating it yields CATSDLRAGGPHNEQFF.

This clonotype is a singleton in its sample. This rearrangement joins TRBV9 to TRBJ2-5; possibly TRBD2 for D (5 bases). This CDR3 contains 16 residues. The V gene's germline CDR1 is SGDLS and CDR2 YYNGEE. The V end lost 1 base, the J end lost 3 bases, and 16 bases lay between the germline ends. The CDR3 DNA sequence: TGTGCCAGCAGCGTAACGGACGGAGGAACTGAAGAGACCCAGTACTTC. Translating it yields CASSVTDGGTEETQYF.